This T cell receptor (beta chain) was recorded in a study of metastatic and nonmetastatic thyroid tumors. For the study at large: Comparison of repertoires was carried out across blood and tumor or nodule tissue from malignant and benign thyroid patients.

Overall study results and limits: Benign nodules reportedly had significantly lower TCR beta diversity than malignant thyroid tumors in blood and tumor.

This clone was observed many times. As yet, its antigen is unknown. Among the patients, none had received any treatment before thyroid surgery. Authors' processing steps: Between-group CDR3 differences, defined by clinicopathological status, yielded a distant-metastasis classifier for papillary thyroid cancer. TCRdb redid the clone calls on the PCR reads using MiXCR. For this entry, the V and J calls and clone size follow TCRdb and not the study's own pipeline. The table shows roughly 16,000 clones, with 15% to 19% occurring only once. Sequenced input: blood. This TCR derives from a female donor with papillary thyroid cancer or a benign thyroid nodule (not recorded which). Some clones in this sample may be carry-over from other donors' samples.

CDR3 in amino acids: CASSLGPGQGQETQYF. The CDR3 region has the DNA TGTGCCAGCAGCTTAGGACCCGGGCAGGGCCAAGAGACCCAGTACTTC. The V gene is TRBV11-2, the J gene TRBJ2-5, with D tentatively TRBD1 (5 bases). The CDR3 sequence is 16 residues long. Germline CDR1 reads SGHAT; CDR2 reads FQNNGV. Trimming shortened V by 1 base and J by 1 base, and 13 bases separated the two germline ends.